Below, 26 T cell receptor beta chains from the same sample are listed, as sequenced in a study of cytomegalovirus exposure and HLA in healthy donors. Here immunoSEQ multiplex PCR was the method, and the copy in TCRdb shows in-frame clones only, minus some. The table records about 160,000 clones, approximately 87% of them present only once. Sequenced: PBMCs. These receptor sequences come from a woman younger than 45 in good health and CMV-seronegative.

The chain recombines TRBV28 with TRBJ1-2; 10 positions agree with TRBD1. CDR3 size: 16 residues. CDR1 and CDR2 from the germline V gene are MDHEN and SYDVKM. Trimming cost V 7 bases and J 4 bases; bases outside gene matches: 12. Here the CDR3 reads CASTQQGGQGIYGYTF. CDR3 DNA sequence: TGTGCCAGCACTCAACAGGGGGGACAGGGGATCTATGGCTACACCTTC.

The CDR3 loop reads CASSQVPKGLAGSYEQYF. As DNA, the CDR3 is TGTGCCAGCAGCCAAGTACCGAAGGGACTAGCGGGTTCCTACGAGCAGTACTTC. The chain links TRBV4-2 to TRBJ2-7; the match to TRBD2 covers 12 bases. The CDR3 is 18 amino acids. Germline CDR1 is LGHNA and CDR2 is YNFKEQ. Trimming cost V 1 base and J 1 base; bases outside gene matches: 8.

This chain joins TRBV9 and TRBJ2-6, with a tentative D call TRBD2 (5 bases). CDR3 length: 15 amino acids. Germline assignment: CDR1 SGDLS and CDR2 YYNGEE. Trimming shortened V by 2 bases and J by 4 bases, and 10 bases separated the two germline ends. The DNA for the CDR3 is TGTGCCAGCAGCGTTACGGGGTCAGGGGCCAACGTCCTGACTTTC. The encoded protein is CASSVTGSGANVLTF.

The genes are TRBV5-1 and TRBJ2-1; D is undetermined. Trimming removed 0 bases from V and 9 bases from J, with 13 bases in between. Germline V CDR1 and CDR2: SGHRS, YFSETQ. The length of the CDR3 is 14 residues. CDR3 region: CASSLALGQSEQFF. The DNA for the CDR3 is TGCGCCAGCAGCTTGGCCCTAGGTCAGAGTGAGCAGTTCTTC.

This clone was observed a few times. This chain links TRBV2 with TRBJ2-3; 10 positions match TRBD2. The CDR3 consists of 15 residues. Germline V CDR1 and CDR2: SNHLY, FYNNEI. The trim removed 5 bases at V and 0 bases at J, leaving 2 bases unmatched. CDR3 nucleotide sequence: TGTGCCAGCAGTACACTAGCGGGGAGCACAGATACGCAGTATTTT. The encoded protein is CASSTLAGSTDTQYF.

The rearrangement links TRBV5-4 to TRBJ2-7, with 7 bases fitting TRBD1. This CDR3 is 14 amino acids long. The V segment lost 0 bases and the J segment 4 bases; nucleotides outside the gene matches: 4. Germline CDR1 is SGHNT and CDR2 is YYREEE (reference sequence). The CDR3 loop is CASSLDRGRYEQYF. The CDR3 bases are TGTGCCAGCAGCTTGGACAGGGGAAGGTACGAGCAGTACTTC.

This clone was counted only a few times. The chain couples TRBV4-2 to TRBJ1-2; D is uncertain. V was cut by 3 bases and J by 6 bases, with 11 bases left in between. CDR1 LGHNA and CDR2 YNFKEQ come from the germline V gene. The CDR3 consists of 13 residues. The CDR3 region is CASSQGLKDGYTF. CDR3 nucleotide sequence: TGTGCCAGCAGCCAGGGATTAAAAGATGGCTACACCTTC.

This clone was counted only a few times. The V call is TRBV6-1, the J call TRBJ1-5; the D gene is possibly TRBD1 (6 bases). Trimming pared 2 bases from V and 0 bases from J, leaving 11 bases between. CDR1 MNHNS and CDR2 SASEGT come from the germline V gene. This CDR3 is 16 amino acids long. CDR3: CASSEQGMSSNQPQHF. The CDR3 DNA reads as TGTGCCAGCAGTGAACAGGGGATGAGTAGCAATCAGCCCCAGCATTTT.

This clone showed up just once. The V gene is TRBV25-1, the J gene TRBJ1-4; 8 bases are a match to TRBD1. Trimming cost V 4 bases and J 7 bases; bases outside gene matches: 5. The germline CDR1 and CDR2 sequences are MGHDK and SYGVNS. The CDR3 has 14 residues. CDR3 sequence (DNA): TGTGCCAGCAGTGGAGACAGGGGTTCTGAAAAACTGTTTTTT. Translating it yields CASSGDRGSEKLFF.

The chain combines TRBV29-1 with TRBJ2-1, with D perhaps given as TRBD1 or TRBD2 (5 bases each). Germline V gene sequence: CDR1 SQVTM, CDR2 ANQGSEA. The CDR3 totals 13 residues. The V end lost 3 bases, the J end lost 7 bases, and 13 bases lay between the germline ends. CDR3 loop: CSVDSGRKNEQFF. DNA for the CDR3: TGCAGCGTTGATTCGGGGCGGAAAAATGAGCAGTTCTTC.

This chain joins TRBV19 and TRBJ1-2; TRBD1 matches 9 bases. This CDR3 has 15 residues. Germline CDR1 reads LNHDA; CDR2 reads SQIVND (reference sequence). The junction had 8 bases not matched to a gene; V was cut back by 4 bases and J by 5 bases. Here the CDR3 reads CASSTQRTGVYGYTF. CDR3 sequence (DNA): TGTGCCAGTAGTACCCAGCGGACAGGGGTGTATGGCTACACCTTC. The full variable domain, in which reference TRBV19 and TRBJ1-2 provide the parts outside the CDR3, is DGGITQSPKYLFRKEGQNVTLSCEQNLNHDAMYWYRQDPGQGLRLIYYSQIVNDFQKGDIAEGYSVSREKKESFPLTVTSAQKNPTAFYLCASSTQRTGVYGYTFGSGTRLTVV.

CDR3 nucleotide sequence: TGCGCCAGCAGCTTGCGTCTAGTCGACACCGGGGAGCTGTTTTTT. It translates to CASSLRLVDTGELFF. V gene TRBV5-1 combines with J gene TRBJ2-2; D ambiguous. Trimming took 1 base from V and 3 from J, leaving 10 bases between them. The CDR3 extends over 15 amino acids. Germline CDR1 SGHRS, CDR2 YFSETQ.

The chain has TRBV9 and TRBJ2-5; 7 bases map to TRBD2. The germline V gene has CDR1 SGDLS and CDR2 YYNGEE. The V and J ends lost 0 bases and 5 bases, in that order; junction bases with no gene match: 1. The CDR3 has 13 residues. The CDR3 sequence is CASSVGDYETQYF. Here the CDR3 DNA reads TGTGCCAGCAGCGTAGGGGACTACGAGACCCAGTACTTC.

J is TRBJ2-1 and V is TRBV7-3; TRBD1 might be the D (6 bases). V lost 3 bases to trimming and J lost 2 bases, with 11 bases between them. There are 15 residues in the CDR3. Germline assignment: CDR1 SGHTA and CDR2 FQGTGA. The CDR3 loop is CASSFEGGPYNEQFF. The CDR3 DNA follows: TGTGCCAGCAGCTTCGAAGGGGGTCCCTACAATGAGCAGTTCTTC.

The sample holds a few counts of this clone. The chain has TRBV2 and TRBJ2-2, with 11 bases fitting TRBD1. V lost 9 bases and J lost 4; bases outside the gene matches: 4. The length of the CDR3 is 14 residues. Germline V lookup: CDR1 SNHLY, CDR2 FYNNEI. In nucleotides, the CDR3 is TGTGCCAGTCTTGGGACAGGGGGCACCGGGGAGCTGTTTTTT. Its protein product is CASLGTGGTGELFF.

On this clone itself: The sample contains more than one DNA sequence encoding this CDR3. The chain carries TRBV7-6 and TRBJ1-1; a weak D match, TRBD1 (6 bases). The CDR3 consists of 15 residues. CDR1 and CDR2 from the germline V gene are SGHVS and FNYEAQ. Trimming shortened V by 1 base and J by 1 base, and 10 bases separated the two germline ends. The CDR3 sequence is CASSLEGGRNTEAFF. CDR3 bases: TGTGCCAGCAGCTTAGAAGGGGGTCGGAACACTGAAGCTTTCTTT.

The CDR3 bases are TGTGCCAGCAGCTTGGATAGCGGTCAGCCCCAGCATTTT. It translates to CASSLDSGQPQHF. The gene calls are TRBV5-4 and TRBJ1-5; D gene unclear. CDR1 and CDR2 from the germline V gene are SGHNT and YYREEE (reference sequence). The CDR3 consists of 13 residues. The germline V and J ends were trimmed by 0 bases and 6 bases, with 7 bases remaining between them.

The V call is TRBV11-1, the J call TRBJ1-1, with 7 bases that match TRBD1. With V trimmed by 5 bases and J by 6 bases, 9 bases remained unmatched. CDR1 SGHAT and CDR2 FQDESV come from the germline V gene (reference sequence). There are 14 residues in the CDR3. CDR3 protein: CASSLKDREPEAFF. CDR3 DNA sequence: TGTGCCAGCAGCCTAAAAGACAGGGAGCCTGAAGCTTTCTTT.

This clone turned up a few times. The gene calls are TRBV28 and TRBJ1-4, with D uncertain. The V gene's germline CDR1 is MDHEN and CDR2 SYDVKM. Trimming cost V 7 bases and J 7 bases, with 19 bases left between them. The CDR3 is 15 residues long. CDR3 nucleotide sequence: TGTGCCAGCACCCCAAGCCGAGGGTTTGGTGAAAAACTGTTTTTT. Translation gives CASTPSRGFGEKLFF.

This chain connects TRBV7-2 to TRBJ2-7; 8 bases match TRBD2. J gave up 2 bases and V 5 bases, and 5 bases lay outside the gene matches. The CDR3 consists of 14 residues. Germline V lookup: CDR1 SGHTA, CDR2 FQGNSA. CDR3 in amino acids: CASSTTSGAYEQYF. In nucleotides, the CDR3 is TGTGCCAGCAGCACAACTAGCGGAGCCTACGAGCAGTACTTC.

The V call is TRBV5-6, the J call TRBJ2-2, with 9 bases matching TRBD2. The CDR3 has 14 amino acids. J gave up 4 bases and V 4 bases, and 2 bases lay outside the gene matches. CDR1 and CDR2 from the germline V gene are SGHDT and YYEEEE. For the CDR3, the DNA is TGTGCCAGCAGCGGTAGCGGGGGCACCGGGGAGCTGTTTTTT. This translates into CASSGSGGTGELFF.

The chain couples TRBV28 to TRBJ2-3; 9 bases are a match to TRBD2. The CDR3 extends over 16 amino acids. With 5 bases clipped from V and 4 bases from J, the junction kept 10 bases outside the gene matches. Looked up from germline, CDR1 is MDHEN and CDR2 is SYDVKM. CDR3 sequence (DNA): TGTGCCAGCAGTCCCCTAGCGGGACTAACCCCAGATACGCAGTATTTT. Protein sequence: CASSPLAGLTPDTQYF.

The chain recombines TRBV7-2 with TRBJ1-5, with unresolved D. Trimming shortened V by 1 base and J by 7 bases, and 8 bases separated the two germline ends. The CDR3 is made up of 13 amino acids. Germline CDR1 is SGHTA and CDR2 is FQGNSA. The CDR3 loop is CASSLGGKQPQHF. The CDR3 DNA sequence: TGTGCCAGCAGCTTAGGAGGGAAGCAGCCCCAGCATTTT.

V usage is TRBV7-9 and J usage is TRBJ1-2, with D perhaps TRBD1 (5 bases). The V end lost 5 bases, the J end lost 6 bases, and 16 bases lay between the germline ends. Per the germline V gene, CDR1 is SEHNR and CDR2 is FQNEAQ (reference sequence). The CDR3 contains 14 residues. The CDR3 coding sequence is TGTGCCAGCAGCCCCATAGGGGTCGGGGATGGCTACACCTTC. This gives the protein CASSPIGVGDGYTF.

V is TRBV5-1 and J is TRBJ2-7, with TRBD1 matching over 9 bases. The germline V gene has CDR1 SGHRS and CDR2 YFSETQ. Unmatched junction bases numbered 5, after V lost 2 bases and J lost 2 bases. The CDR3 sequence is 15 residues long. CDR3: CASSFRTGEAYEQYF. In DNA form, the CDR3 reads TGCGCCAGCAGCTTTAGGACAGGGGAGGCCTACGAGCAGTACTTC.

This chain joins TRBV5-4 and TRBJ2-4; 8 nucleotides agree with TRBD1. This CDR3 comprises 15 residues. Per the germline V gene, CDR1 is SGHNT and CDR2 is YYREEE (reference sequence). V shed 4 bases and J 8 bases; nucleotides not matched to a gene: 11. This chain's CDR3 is CASSGGQGLRYIQYF. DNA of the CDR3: TGTGCCAGCAGCGGCGGACAGGGTTTAAGGTACATTCAGTACTTC.